The rows below give T cell receptor beta chains drawn from one sample of a study of T cell clones after liver transplantation. Measured with immunoSEQ multiplex PCR; TCRdb has only the in-frame clones, and not every one. Altogether roughly 15,000 clones are present, under 90% being singletons, with the ten largest covering 28%. Specimen: CD8+ T cells from blood, collected about 50 months after liver transplant. The receptors derive from a human patient who received a liver transplant. Certain T cells may be donor cells from the graft. Each CDR3 is given with its conserved first and last residue. D genes are given only for firm matches. Clone size is given for some rows only: seen once, a few or many times, or a class if the clone is expanded.

v_gene,j_gene,d_gene,abundance,CDR3nt,CDR3aa
TRBV7-9,TRBJ2-2,TRBD2,once,TGTGCCAGCAGCGTAGCGGGGTCCGGTACCGGGGAGCTGTTTTTT,CASSVAGSGTGELFF
TRBV12-5,TRBJ2-7,NA,NA,TGTGCTAGTGGGGGCGGGTCCTACGAGCAGTACTTC,CASGGGSYEQYF
TRBV6-4,TRBJ2-3,TRBD2,few,TGTGCCAGCAGTAGACTAGCGGGGACCACAGATACGCAGTATTTT,CASSRLAGTTDTQYF
TRBV18,TRBJ2-7,NA,NA,TGTGCCAGCTCACCCCCAGGGGCCACCGAGCAGTACTTC,CASSPPGATEQYF
TRBV4-2,TRBJ2-7,TRBD2,NA,TGTGCCAGCAGCTTAGCTCTAGCGGGTTGGTACGAGCAGTACTTC,CASSLALAGWYEQYF
TRBV9,TRBJ1-4,NA,NA,TGTGCCAGCAGCGTAGGGGGGCTTAATGAAAAACTGTTTTTT,CASSVGGLNEKLFF
TRBV28,TRBJ2-1,NA,few,TGTGCCAGCAGTTTCGGGGGCCATGAGCAGTTCTTC,CASSFGGHEQFF
TRBV6-5,TRBJ2-7,NA,NA,TGTGCCAGCGGCCTTGATTGGATCGAGCAGTACTTC,CASGLDWIEQYF
TRBV5-6,TRBJ2-3,TRBD1,NA,TGTGCCAGCAGCTTGACAGGGGGCGCAGATACGCAGTATTTT,CASSLTGGADTQYF
TRBV5-5,TRBJ2-7,TRBD2,NA,TGTGCCAGCAGCTTAGCTAGCGGTTACGAGCAGTACTTC,CASSLASGYEQYF
TRBV7-7,TRBJ2-7,NA,NA,TGTGCCAGCAGCTTAGGATGGGGATTCGACGAGCAGTACTTC,CASSLGWGFDEQYF
TRBV11-2,TRBJ1-2,NA,NA,TGTGCCAGCAGCTTTGGCAGCTCCCCTCTCTATGGCTACACCTTC,CASSFGSSPLYGYTF
TRBV6-5,TRBJ2-7,TRBD1,NA,TGTGCCAGCAGTCATGGACAGGGTATGATCTACGAGCAGTACTTC,CASSHGQGMIYEQYF
TRBV7-8,TRBJ2-3,TRBD2,NA,TGTGCCAGCAGCCCCGGGTGGGGGGGGAGACGCACAGATACGCAGTATTTT,CASSPGWGGRRTDTQYF
TRBV15,TRBJ1-6,NA,once,TGTGCCACCAGCAGATGGACAGACGATAATTCACCCCTCCACTTT,CATSRWTDDNSPLHF
TRBV29-1,TRBJ2-3,TRBD2,NA,TGCAGCGTTGATGATGTGGCGGGGGGCCGGGGAGATACGCAGTATTTT,CSVDDVAGGRGDTQYF
TRBV6-5,TRBJ1-1,NA,NA,TGTGCCAGCCTCCAGAACAGGGAAGCTTTCTTT,CASLQNREAFF
TRBV9,TRBJ1-2,TRBD1,NA,TGTGCCAGCAGTGCGGGACAGGGGGCGGGTAACTATGGCTACACCTTC,CASSAGQGAGNYGYTF
TRBV11-2,TRBJ1-2,TRBD1,NA,TGTGCCAGCAGTCTGACAGGGGCGGATGGCTACACCTTC,CASSLTGADGYTF
TRBV11-2,TRBJ1-1,NA,NA,TGTGCCAGCAGCGTGGAGGGCGGTGAAGCTTTCTTT,CASSVEGGEAFF
TRBV7-9,TRBJ1-4,NA,NA,TGTGCCAGCAGTACGGGGGGGACAACTAATGAAAAACTGTTTTTT,CASSTGGTTNEKLFF
TRBV10-2,TRBJ2-7,TRBD2,NA,TGCGCCAGCAGTGAGCCCCAGCGGGGGAACTACGAGCAGTACTTC,CASSEPQRGNYEQYF
TRBV10-3,TRBJ2-1,NA,NA,TGTGCCATCAGTCCCCTCCAAGTGGAATCCATCGAGATTGGGCAGTTCTTC,CAISPLQVESIEIGQFF
TRBV5-1,TRBJ2-1,TRBD2,NA,TGCGCCAGCAGCTTGACTAGCGGGTTCGATGAGCAGTTCTTC,CASSLTSGFDEQFF
TRBV9,TRBJ2-1,TRBD2,NA,TGTGCCAGCAGCGTAGGTACTAGCGGGAGTGGTGAGCAGTTCTTC,CASSVGTSGSGEQFF
TRBV27,TRBJ2-7,NA,NA,TGTGCCAGCAGTCAGGGACTTCTTTACTACGAGCAGTACTTC,CASSQGLLYYEQYF
TRBV19,TRBJ1-2,NA,NA,TGTGCCATTCGGATCCCCGGACAGCTAGAATTCTATGGCTACACCTTC,CAIRIPGQLEFYGYTF
TRBV29-1,TRBJ2-7,TRBD1,NA,TGCAGCGCTAGGGACAGGGGAGTCTACGAGCAGTACTTC,CSARDRGVYEQYF